The rows below give T cell receptor beta chains drawn from one sample of a study of radiotherapy plus CTLA-4 blockade in lung cancer. Repertoires were generated with immunoSEQ multiplex PCR, while TCRdb's copy carries only in-frame clones and drops some. This table holds about 80,000 clones, approximately 80% found once. Sequencing was performed on peripheral blood, taken from a patient treated with radiotherapy plus ipilimumab. Receptors originate from a human donor with non-small cell lung cancer who had stable disease on radiotherapy plus ipilimumab. CDR3s include the opening cysteine and the closing phenylalanine or tryptophan. A D gene is named only where the DNA matches it firmly. Some rows have no size entry. The others give once, few or many, or a class for an expanded clone.

cdr3_length: 13
d_call: TRBD1
v_call: TRBV13
clone_size: -
j_call: TRBJ2-7
cdr3_aa: CASSSGQSYEQYF
cdr3_nt: TGTGCCAGCAGCTCGGGACAGAGCTACGAGCAGTACTTC

cdr3_length: 16
d_call: TRBD1
v_call: TRBV27
clone_size: -
j_call: TRBJ2-7
cdr3_aa: CASSRGGGQGYSEQYF
cdr3_nt: TGTGCCAGCAGTAGGGGAGGGGGACAGGGTTATTCCGAGCAGTACTTC

cdr3_length: 17
d_call: TRBD1
v_call: TRBV6-1
clone_size: -
j_call: TRBJ1-2
cdr3_aa: CASSADRGPIYDYGYTF
cdr3_nt: TGTGCCAGCAGTGCGGACAGGGGGCCTATATACGACTATGGCTACACCTTC

cdr3_length: 13
d_call: TRBD1
v_call: TRBV7-6
clone_size: once
j_call: TRBJ2-7
cdr3_aa: CASSRTGVYEQYF
cdr3_nt: TGTGCCAGCAGCAGGACAGGGGTCTACGAGCAGTACTTC

cdr3_length: 14
d_call: -
v_call: TRBV30
clone_size: -
j_call: TRBJ2-3
cdr3_aa: CAWSKVKGTDTQYF
cdr3_nt: TGTGCCTGGAGTAAGGTTAAGGGCACAGATACGCAGTATTTT

cdr3_length: 14
d_call: -
v_call: TRBV5-6
clone_size: -
j_call: TRBJ1-5
cdr3_aa: CASSSSGGNQPQHF
cdr3_nt: TGTGCCAGCAGCTCCTCCGGGGGCAATCAGCCCCAGCATTTT

cdr3_length: 14
d_call: -
v_call: TRBV4-1
clone_size: -
j_call: TRBJ1-6
cdr3_aa: CASSPGQQNSPLHF
cdr3_nt: TGCGCCAGCAGCCCCGGGCAGCAGAATTCACCCCTCCACTTT

cdr3_length: 12
d_call: -
v_call: TRBV6-1
clone_size: -
j_call: TRBJ1-2
cdr3_aa: CASSERAYGYTF
cdr3_nt: TGTGCCAGCAGTGAGAGGGCCTATGGCTACACCTTC

cdr3_length: 14
d_call: -
v_call: TRBV7-2
clone_size: -
j_call: TRBJ1-2
cdr3_aa: CASSSPAGYYGYTF
cdr3_nt: TGTGCCAGCAGCTCCCCCGCAGGGTACTATGGCTACACCTTC

cdr3_length: 15
d_call: -
v_call: TRBV9
clone_size: -
j_call: TRBJ1-2
cdr3_aa: CASSVAGQGLYGYTF
cdr3_nt: TGTGCCAGCAGCGTAGCTGGGCAGGGGCTCTATGGCTACACCTTC

cdr3_length: 13
d_call: -
v_call: TRBV19
clone_size: -
j_call: TRBJ2-3
cdr3_aa: CASSIGRADTQYF
cdr3_nt: TGTGCCAGTAGTATTGGCAGGGCAGATACGCAGTATTTT

cdr3_length: 14
d_call: -
v_call: TRBV2
clone_size: -
j_call: TRBJ1-6
cdr3_aa: CASSESGWNSPLHF
cdr3_nt: TGTGCCAGCAGTGAATCAGGGTGGAATTCACCCCTCCACTTT

cdr3_length: 15
d_call: TRBD1
v_call: TRBV18
clone_size: -
j_call: TRBJ1-3
cdr3_aa: CASSPRQGFENTIYF
cdr3_nt: TGTGCCAGCTCACCAAGACAGGGATTTGAAAACACCATATATTTT

cdr3_length: 13
d_call: -
v_call: TRBV16
clone_size: -
j_call: TRBJ1-1
cdr3_aa: CASSPGLRTEAFF
cdr3_nt: TGTGCCAGCAGTCCGGGACTTCGCACTGAAGCTTTCTTT

cdr3_length: 15
d_call: -
v_call: TRBV10-3
clone_size: -
j_call: TRBJ1-2
cdr3_aa: CAISEEAGSYYGYTF
cdr3_nt: TGTGCCATCAGTGAGGAGGCAGGGAGTTACTATGGCTACACCTTC

cdr3_length: 13
d_call: -
v_call: TRBV27
clone_size: -
j_call: TRBJ1-1
cdr3_aa: CASSLTKGNEAFF
cdr3_nt: TGTGCCAGCAGTTTAACGAAGGGCAATGAAGCTTTCTTT

cdr3_length: 16
d_call: -
v_call: TRBV9
clone_size: -
j_call: TRBJ2-3
cdr3_aa: CASSVTGTPSTDTQYF
cdr3_nt: TGTGCCAGCAGCGTTACCGGGACACCAAGCACAGATACGCAGTATTTT

cdr3_length: 17
d_call: TRBD1
v_call: TRBV27
clone_size: -
j_call: TRBJ1-1
cdr3_aa: CASSLFFRQGRRTEAFF
cdr3_nt: TGTGCCAGCAGTTTATTTTTTCGACAGGGGAGAAGGACTGAAGCTTTCTTT

cdr3_length: 15
d_call: -
v_call: TRBV6-1
clone_size: -
j_call: TRBJ1-1
cdr3_aa: CASSDGRLPNTEAFF
cdr3_nt: TGTGCCAGCAGTGACGGTAGACTCCCCAACACTGAAGCTTTCTTT

cdr3_length: 13
d_call: -
v_call: TRBV30
clone_size: -
j_call: TRBJ1-3
cdr3_aa: CAWSVGAGNTIYF
cdr3_nt: TGTGCCTGGAGTGTTGGGGCTGGAAACACCATATATTTT

cdr3_length: 14
d_call: TRBD2
v_call: TRBV7-2
clone_size: few
j_call: TRBJ2-5
cdr3_aa: CASSHQRGKETQYF
cdr3_nt: TGTGCCAGCAGCCACCAGCGGGGTAAAGAGACCCAGTACTTC

cdr3_length: 14
d_call: -
v_call: TRBV7-6
clone_size: -
j_call: TRBJ1-2
cdr3_aa: CASSLAPGDYGYTF
cdr3_nt: TGTGCCAGCAGCTTAGCCCCAGGGGACTATGGCTACACCTTC

cdr3_length: 18
d_call: -
v_call: TRBV11-3
clone_size: -
j_call: TRBJ2-2
cdr3_aa: CASSLDNDNREKGGELFF
cdr3_nt: TGTGCCAGCAGCTTAGATAATGACAACAGGGAAAAAGGCGGGGAGCTGTTTTTT

cdr3_length: 16
d_call: TRBD2
v_call: TRBV5-1
clone_size: -
j_call: TRBJ2-3
cdr3_aa: CASSLAGSGETDTQYF
cdr3_nt: TGCGCCAGCAGCTTGGCGGGAAGCGGGGAGACAGATACGCAGTATTTT

cdr3_length: 15
d_call: TRBD2
v_call: TRBV28
clone_size: once
j_call: TRBJ2-3
cdr3_aa: CASRSSSGRTDTQYF
cdr3_nt: TGTGCCAGCAGGTCTTCTAGCGGGAGGACAGATACGCAGTATTTT

cdr3_length: 14
d_call: TRBD2
v_call: TRBV5-1
clone_size: -
j_call: TRBJ2-5
cdr3_aa: CARSLGGGQETQYF
cdr3_nt: TGCGCCCGCAGCTTGGGGGGGGGCCAAGAGACCCAGTACTTC

cdr3_length: 15
d_call: TRBD1
v_call: TRBV14
clone_size: -
j_call: TRBJ2-7
cdr3_aa: CASSQGIRQGNEQYF
cdr3_nt: TGTGCCAGCAGCCAAGGGATTCGACAGGGGAACGAGCAGTACTTC